These T cell receptor beta chains were read from a single sample in a study of identical twins. TCRdb re-analysed the 5' RACE reads in MiXCR, keeping a single row per CDR3 protein. The sample shows more than 250,000 distinct CDR3 sequences, about 8.9% of them seen only once. These data also featured in a second study, about yellow fever vaccine responses in identical twins.

The sequenced sample was memory (CD45RO+) T cells sorted from blood. These receptors were collected from a woman in her late teens or twenties in good health. The CDR3 runs from the conserved cysteine through the conserved F or W. The D gene is left open where the match is weak. Part of the rows lack a size; the others show once, few, many or a class for expanded clones.

D | J | V | size | DNA | CDR3
. | TRBJ2-3 | TRBV20-1 | . | TGCAGTGCTAGAGCTTCCCAAGATACGCAGTATTTT | CSARASQDTQYF
. | TRBJ1-5 | TRBV2 | many | TGTGCCAGCAGTGAGTCGTCAGGGATTAATCAGCCCCAGCATTTT | CASSESSGINQPQHF
TRBD2 | TRBJ2-3 | TRBV10-3 | many | TGTGCCACCGCGAGGACTAGCGGGGGGATCACAGATACGCAGTATTTT | CATARTSGGITDTQYF
TRBD1 | TRBJ2-6 | TRBV3-1 | few | TGTGCCAGCAGTAGACAGGGGCCGAGCTCTGGGGCCAACGTCCTGACTTTC | CASSRQGPSSGANVLTF
TRBD2 | TRBJ2-7 | TRBV12-3/TRBV12-4 | few | TGTGCCAGCAGCCCTGGGACTAGCGGCTCCTCCTACGAGCAGTACTTC | CASSPGTSGSSYEQYF
. | TRBJ2-1 | TRBV11-2 | few | TGTGCCAGCAGCTCACGAACCCCAGGAGGCGCGGCCTACAATGAGCAGTTCTTC | CASSSRTPGGAAYNEQFF
. | TRBJ2-3 | TRBV7-2 | . | TGTGCCAGCAGCTTAGCGGCGTTTGCCTCGGGAGGCACAGATACGCAGTATTTT | CASSLAAFASGGTDTQYF
TRBD2 | TRBJ2-5 | TRBV6-2/TRBV6-3 | . | TGTGCCAGCAGTCCAACCAGGCGGGGGCAAGAGACCCAGTACTTC | CASSPTRRGQETQYF
TRBD2 | TRBJ2-5 | TRBV2 | many | TGTGCCAGCAGACTAAGTAGGACTAGCTGGGAGACCCAGTACTTC | CASRLSRTSWETQYF
. | TRBJ2-2 | TRBV20-1 | . | TGCAGTGCTGGGCTAGCGAACACCGGGGAGCTGTTTTTT | CSAGLANTGELFF
. | TRBJ2-6 | TRBV25-1 | . | TGTGCCAGCAGTGATACTAGGGATCCTGGGGCCAACGTCCTGACTTTC | CASSDTRDPGANVLTF
TRBD1 | TRBJ1-3 | TRBV7-9 | few | TGTGCCAGCAGCTTACACGGACAGGTCTTCTCTGGAAACACCATATATTTT | CASSLHGQVFSGNTIYF
. | TRBJ1-6 | TRBV6-5 | few | TGTGCCAGCAGTTATACGGGAGTTAATTCACCCCTCCACTTT | CASSYTGVNSPLHF
. | TRBJ2-1 | TRBV20-1 | few | TGCAGTGCTAGAGCCGTCGGGGCCCAAATATACAATGAGCAGTTCTTC | CSARAVGAQIYNEQFF
. | TRBJ2-5 | TRBV18 | . | TGTGCCAGCTCACCGCACAGCCAAGAGACCCAGTACTTC | CASSPHSQETQYF
. | TRBJ1-5 | TRBV2 | . | TGTGCCAGCAGTGAATATCCTAAGGGGCCCCAGCATTTT | CASSEYPKGPQHF
. | TRBJ1-2 | TRBV29-1 | many | TGCAGCGTAGCCGACAATTCTCGGGGCTACACCTTC | CSVADNSRGYTF
TRBD1 | TRBJ1-6 | TRBV20-1 | . | TGCAGTGCTACCCTTCCGGGACAGGGTGTATCCTATAATTCACCCCTCCACTTT | CSATLPGQGVSYNSPLHF
. | TRBJ1-2 | TRBV28 | few | TGTGCCAGCAGTTTGAAAGGATTCGTCCATGGCTACACCTTC | CASSLKGFVHGYTF
. | TRBJ2-5 | TRBV25-1 | few | TGTGCCAGCAGGTCGGTGCAAGAGACCCAGTACTTC | CASRSVQETQYF
. | TRBJ2-1 | TRBV4-2 | many | TGTGCCAGCAGCCAAGATATGGGGGGCGGTTACAATGAGCAGTTCTTC | CASSQDMGGGYNEQFF